This TCR beta chain derives from a study of radiation and T cells in renal cell carcinoma (dated by TCRdb to the early 2020s). In the study overall: The samples were drawn from a clinical trial, where primary renal cell carcinomas were treated with 15 Gy of stereotactic body radiation therapy and then removed by nephrectomy 4 weeks afterward. A total of 50 to 55 samples underwent TCR beta sequencing, made up of approximately 26 tumors and around 27 peripheral blood samples. Across all 50 or so samples, several million unique CDR3 nucleotide sequences encoding over 2.5 million unique CDR3 amino acid sequences were identified.

Comment on this clone: Its cognate antigen has yet to be identified. It has no much larger one-base neighbor in the sample; base qualities were not kept.

Spanning cysteine to phenylalanine, the CDR3 consists of 13 amino acids. The CDR3 DNA has 39 bases and is translated from base 1. V drops 7 bases and J drops 6 bases, leaving 12 bases in between. CDR1 and CDR2 are drawn from the germline V gene: MNHNS, SASEGT. Here is what the overall study found, with its caveats: In blood, the top tumor clonotypes increased from baseline to 2 weeks after radiation and then shrank by 4 weeks, which suggests a temporary expansion of tumor-resident clones. Blood repertoire dynamics were not followed beyond 4 weeks after treatment. Because the trial had a single-armed design, the trial could not examine how radiation dose or scheduling affected the TCR repertoire. Because pretreatment tumor biopsies were not available, the study could not determine whether clonotypes were already present within the tumor at baseline.

TCR beta libraries were generated from genomic DNA with the immunoSEQ kit, following the manufacturer's recommendations. To prepare the libraries, a first multiplex PCR with proprietary primers was run, followed by a second PCR that added unique barcodes, and a bead cleanup was done after each round. Each sample batch included a kit-provided positive control reaction and a negative control reaction. The final libraries were assessed on an Agilent 4200 TapeStation D1000 ScreenTape, pooled by volume, and quantified by qPCR. An Illumina NextSeq500 fitted with a MidOutput 150-cycle cartridge performed the sequencing, running 156 Read1 cycles and 15 Index1 cycles with the kit's custom primers. The pooled library was loaded at roughly 1 pM, and roughly 18% PhiX control was spiked in. The original pipeline was this. The vendor-processed data were analyzed in R, and a clonotype was defined as all T cells that share the same CDR3 nucleotide sequence. In the clone abundance analyses, frequencies were normalized to the 10,000 most abundant clones in each sample. Before analysis, public T cell clones were removed, and these numbered fewer than five per sample on average. Tumor-enriched and baseline blood-enriched clonotypes were defined by at least a 32-fold difference in abundance between compartments. A beta-binomial differential abundance model was applied to find clonotypes that expanded or contracted between blood time points. Tumor-blood repertoire similarity was measured with the Baroni-Urbani and Buser coefficient, and groups were compared using two-tailed Wilcoxon tests in R. TCRdb's version of the immuneACCESS table is confined to in-frame rearrangements and falls short of the full clone set. An unresolved V gene accounts for under half of the shortfall where checked; the remainder is of unknown origin. That table supplies the V and J calls and clone size; D and trimming were determined from the DNA. This sample is represented by about 130,000 clones; about 81% of them were singletons. Approximately 2% of the sample is held by the ten biggest clonotypes.

What the time point label conveys for this sample: blood 2 weeks post-SBRT. The meaning of the sample's treatment or condition label: 15 Gy SBRT to primary tumor, nephrectomy 4 weeks later. Serial peripheral blood from radiation-treated patients was sampled at baseline, 2 weeks and 4 weeks after SBRT to track tumor-enriched clonotypes. Renal cell carcinoma with clear cell pathology was present in all patients. Genomic DNA for TCR sequencing was prepared using the QIAamp DNA Blood Mini Kit (Qiagen). Samples were included in the analyses only if all quality control checks were passed. The V gene is TRBV6-1 and the J gene is TRBJ2-2, with no confidently assigned D gene. This clonotype was obtained from a woman aged 60-75 years with renal cell carcinoma. The source was blood, collected from a patient whose treatment included radiotherapy and nephrectomy. The DNA reads TGTGCCAGCACAACGTCCGGGCCCGGGGAGCTGTTTTTT. Protein translation: CASTTSGPGELFF.